This TCR beta chain was captured by sequencing in a study of cytomegalovirus exposure and HLA in healthy donors. On the study more broadly: An early data release held 79 million or so unique TCRs from HLA-typed donors.

The ends were cut back, 2 bases at V and 4 bases at J, with 11 bases in the middle. The V gene's germline CDR1 is GTSNPN and CDR2 SVGIG (reference sequence). The CDR3 runs to 13 residues. This clone has just one count. Its antigen is not known. Study results and caveats: Later on, a genetic analysis was performed. It linked a missense variant in DCLRE1C with V- and J-gene trimming of TCR beta.

Vbeta (60) and Jbeta (13) primers were used in the PCR. Sequencing used immunoSEQ multiplex PCR; TCRdb keeps in-frame clones, though not all of them. The sample has around 130,000 clones; around 73% are singletons. The source material was PBMCs. This sequence was found in a man aged 50-60 years in good health and CMV-seronegative. The chain recombines TRBV30 with TRBJ2-5; D gene uncertain. In DNA form, the CDR3 reads TGTGCCTGGAGTACACAGATAGGAGAGACCCAGTACTTC. Protein product: CAWSTQIGETQYF.